This T cell receptor beta chain was recorded in a study of beta chain features in type 1 diabetes listed by TCRdb under 2018. Regarding the study in general: Patients and healthy donors did not differ in mean age, gender distribution, total cell number or subset yield. Across all samples, 90 million to 130 million sorted cells were examined, and cell number per subset correlated strongly with RNA yield. The study compared the TCRB repertoires of sorted circulating CD4+ T cell subsets in recently diagnosed type 1 diabetes patients with those in matched healthy donors. Regulatory and stem cell-like memory subsets were obtained from only 8 patients and roughly 8 healthy donors, while naive and central memory subsets were obtained from all 30 or so donors.

The entire amount of isolated RNA was reverse transcribed using the High Capacity cDNA Reverse Transcription Kit, so the sequenced TCRB transcripts were expressed ones. Deep immunoSEQ sequencing was performed on naive, central memory and regulatory T cell samples, with an average of roughly 3.6 million total reads per sample. Sorted cells were lysed in RLT buffer, and RNA was extracted using DNase-treated RNeasy Micro or Mini kits according to cell number. To prevent cross-contamination, every cell subset was processed on its own, while patient and healthy donor samples were processed together. The immunoSEQ multiplex PCR was used to amplify TCRB sequences from cDNA, yielding 87-bp fragments that span the CDR3 region. Sequencing of the amplicons was done on the Illumina HiSeq platform. From the authors' description of their analysis: PCR bias was corrected computationally using synthetic template baselines, and reads within Hamming distance 2 were collapsed, with unmergeable singletons discarded. Reads were aligned against IMGT so that V, D and J genes, CDR3 length and insertions or deletions at six rearrangement sites could be assigned. Within each subset, clonotype counts were normalized to sorted cell number, and only after that were true diversity and Gini coefficients computed with the tcR R package. The overlap coefficient, calculated on TCRB nucleotide sequences, was used to quantify repertoire sharing. Out-of-frame TCRB sequences from naive cells were analyzed as a proxy for the pre-selection repertoire. Sourced from immuneACCESS, this table was stored by TCRdb with only in-frame sequences that have V and J called. A share of the clones is absent; for the studies checked, an unresolved V gene accounts for under half, and the remainder has no known explanation. That table supplies the V and J calls and clone size; D and trimming were determined from the DNA. In all, the sample holds under 300,000 clones, and more than 11% of those were seen once. The ten largest clones add up to almost 0.02% of the sample.

From each donor, a single peripheral blood sample of 100 to 150 mL on average was drawn into heparinised tubes. Using a panel that included CD45RO, CCR7, CD25, CD127, CD95 and CD27, naive, central memory, regulatory and stem cell-like memory CD4+ T cells were sorted on a BD FACSAria II. Purity was above 95% for every sorted population. Right away, PBMCs were isolated by Lymphoprep density gradient centrifugation and were stained directly, with no culture step. So that batch effects would be minimized, each experiment stained and sorted samples in pairs, pairing one healthy donor with one patient. As to this clone: Its recognized antigen is unknown. It has no much larger one-base neighbor in the sample; base qualities were not kept.

Germline trimming: 0 bases from V, 8 bases from J; junction bases outside gene matches: 2. Inclusive of the bounding cysteine and phenylalanine, the CDR3 is 14 residues long. Here the CDR3 DNA is all that survives: 42 bases in frame from base 1. Based on the germline V gene (reference sequence), the CDR1 and CDR2 sequences are GTSNPN and SVGIG. Study-wide findings and limitations: Naive, central memory and regulatory TCRB repertoires appeared to be more alike among patients than among healthy donors. PCR might favor shorter templates, but patient and control samples were amplified and corrected together, so any skew would affect both groups equally. Type 1 diabetes patients showed a moderate but significant shortening of TCRB CDR3 length in all four CD4+ subsets. HLA sub-analyses involved small numbers of individuals, so any influence of HLA type on TCRB rearrangement remained unresolved. Because cDNA was sequenced instead of genomic DNA, highly expressing activated cells could be over-represented, though the groups showed no difference in activation or CD3 levels. At VDJ recombination sites, patients with type 1 diabetes made fewer insertions and deleted more nucleotides, a pattern implying thymic rearrangement abnormalities.

This chain joins TRBV30 to TRBJ2-1; 12 of the junction bases match TRBD2. This TCR was sampled from a man aged 30 to 39 with type 1 diabetes. Input material: naive CD4+ T cells from blood. Per the publication, the cell subset or site label means: true naive CD4+ T cells. The CDR3: CAWSVASGRDEQFF. The DNA is as follows: TGTGCCTGGAGTGTGGCTAGCGGGAGGGATGAGCAGTTCTTC.